These T cell receptor beta chains were read from a single sample in a study of response to subunit inactivated influenza vaccine. TCRdb re-derived calls from the RT-PCR reads in MiXCR, one entry per CDR3 protein. The profile shows about 520,000 distinct CDR3 sequences, about 25% of them singletons. This material consisted of CD4+ T cells sorted from PBMCs, taken roughly 5 days after vaccination. The receptors come from a man between 45 and 60 years old who received an inactivated influenza vaccine. Each CDR3 is given with its conserved first and last residue. The order of the fields is clone size, V gene, D gene, J gene, CDR3 protein, CDR3 DNA. A D gene is named only where the DNA matches it firmly. Where a row states a size, it is once, few, many or the class of an expanded clone; other rows omit it.

.,TRBV4-1,.,TRBJ1-3,CASSQDRQRNSGNTIYF,TGCGCCAGCAGCCAAGATCGACAGCGAAACTCTGGAAACACCATATATTTT
.,TRBV5-1,.,TRBJ2-3,CASSSTGITDTQYF,TGCGCCAGCAGCTCCACGGGAATCACAGATACGCAGTATTTT
few,TRBV5-1,TRBD1,TRBJ2-1,CASSVTDRANEQFF,TGCGCCAGCAGCGTCACAGACAGGGCCAATGAGCAGTTCTTC
many,TRBV20-1,.,TRBJ2-1,CSAPSGLAAYNEQFF,TGCAGTGCTCCTTCGGGGCTAGCCGCATACAATGAGCAGTTCTTC
.,TRBV4-2,TRBD1,TRBJ1-4,CASSHADRSGREKLFF,TGTGCCAGCAGCCATGCGGACAGGTCCGGTCGGGAAAAACTGTTTTTT
few,TRBV5-8,.,TRBJ1-2,CASSLPLRTVYGYTF,TGTGCCAGCAGCTTACCTCTAAGGACAGTCTATGGCTACACCTTC
.,TRBV20-1,.,TRBJ2-7,CSPRGSSSYEQYF,TGCAGTCCAAGGGGATCTTCCTCCTACGAGCAGTACTTC
few,TRBV20-1,TRBD1,TRBJ1-4,CSARDRANEKLFF,TGCAGTGCTCGGGACAGGGCTAATGAAAAACTGTTTTTT
many,TRBV11-2,.,TRBJ2-5,CASSRTGAHGETQYF,TGTGCCAGCAGCCGAACCGGAGCACACGGGGAGACCCAGTACTTC
few,TRBV6-2/TRBV6-3,.,TRBJ2-3,CASNLDGSGTDTQYF,TGTGCCAGCAACCTGGACGGATCCGGCACAGATACGCAGTATTTT
.,TRBV29-1,.,TRBJ2-1,CSVDLAVRNEQFF,TGCAGCGTTGACTTGGCGGTGAGAAATGAGCAGTTCTTC
.,TRBV11-2,TRBD1,TRBJ2-7,CASSIPGQGYYEQYF,TGTGCCAGCAGCATACCGGGACAGGGGTACTACGAGCAGTACTTC
few,TRBV5-5,TRBD2,TRBJ2-5,CASSLGSGGMETQYF,TGTGCCAGCAGCTTAGGTAGCGGGGGCATGGAGACCCAGTACTTT
many,TRBV5-6,TRBD1,TRBJ2-5,CASSWTGTGSETQYF,TGTGCCAGCAGCTGGACCGGGACAGGGTCCGAGACCCAGTACTTC
.,TRBV2,TRBD2,TRBJ2-4,CASRPGLAGVSAKNIQYF,TGTGCCAGCAGGCCGGGACTAGCGGGAGTTTCCGCCAAAAACATTCAGTACTTC
many,TRBV29-1,TRBD1,TRBJ1-2,CSVGQGGNYGYTF,TGCAGCGTCGGACAGGGGGGGAACTATGGCTACACCTTC
many,TRBV3-1,.,TRBJ1-3,CASSQDVWTSSGNTIYF,TGTGCCAGCAGCCAAGATGTTTGGACAAGCTCTGGAAACACCATATATTTT
many,TRBV4-3,TRBD1,TRBJ2-7,CASSPWTGYEQYF,TGCGCCAGCAGCCCTTGGACAGGCTACGAGCAGTACTTC
few,TRBV7-8,.,TRBJ2-1,CASSLVGQAFF,TGTGCCAGCAGCTTAGTGGGTCAGGCGTTCTTC
.,TRBV6-5,.,TRBJ1-3,CASSYSSQGNTIYF,TGTGCCAGCAGTTACTCGTCGCAGGGAAACACCATATATTTT
few,TRBV20-1,.,TRBJ2-4,CSASSGALAKNIQYF,TGCAGTGCTAGTAGTGGGGCGCTAGCCAAAAACATTCAGTACTTC
.,TRBV7-9,.,TRBJ2-3,CASSAHRGTDTQYF,TGTGCCAGCAGCGCACACCGCGGCACAGATACGCAGTATTTT
few,TRBV20-1,TRBD1,TRBJ2-2,CSARGPGTGSGELFF,TGCAGTGCTAGAGGTCCCGGGACAGGCTCCGGGGAGCTGTTTTTT
.,TRBV20-1,.,TRBJ2-5,CSARGGTKETQYF,TGCAGTGCTAGAGGTGGGACGAAGGAGACCCAGTACTTC
few,TRBV6-5,TRBD2,TRBJ2-1,CASSYGPSGGVSYNEQFF,TGTGCCAGCAGTTACGGGCCTAGCGGGGGGGTGAGTTACAATGAGCAGTTCTTC
many,TRBV10-1,.,TRBJ2-5,CASSDSTETQYF,TGCGCCAGCAGTGATAGTACGGAGACCCAGTACTTC
.,TRBV5-4,.,TRBJ2-5,CASSRGAGQETQYF,TGTGCCAGCAGCCGGGGTGCGGGACAAGAGACCCAGTACTTC
.,TRBV5-4,TRBD2,TRBJ2-1,CASSKGTSDEQFF,TGTGCCAGCAGCAAAGGTACTAGCGATGAGCAGTTCTTC
.,TRBV4-1,TRBD1,TRBJ2-7,CASSQDFMGQVSYEQYF,TGCGCCAGCAGCCAAGATTTTATGGGACAGGTTTCCTACGAGCAGTACTTC
few,TRBV16,.,TRBJ1-5,CASSRLTGGSNQPQHF,TGTGCCAGCAGCCGCTTGACGGGGGGAAGCAATCAGCCCCAGCATTTT
.,TRBV20-1,TRBD2,TRBJ2-4,CSARELAGAKNIQYF,TGCAGTGCTAGAGAGCTAGCGGGAGCCAAAAACATTCAGTACTTC
.,TRBV11-2,.,TRBJ2-2,CASSLVLANTGELFF,TGTGCCAGCAGCTTAGTTCTTGCGAACACCGGGGAGCTGTTTTTT